Listed here is a single T cell receptor beta chain. The table lists this clonotype with many counts. What antigen it recognizes has not been identified. No base-level quality is on record; no much larger clone is a single base apart. Sequencer: Illumina HiSeq 1500. TCRdb itself trimmed the public reads at Q25 with fastp, ran MiXCR and retained productive beta chains. Rows matching on CDR3 protein sequence are summarized as one entry with the most common DNA and genes. This sample gives fewer than 550,000 distinct CDR3 sequences in total; approximately 15% of them show up just once. The top ten hold 20% to 30% of the sample. The sample belongs to a study of T cell repertoires in cytomegalovirus infection (dated by TCRdb to between 2018 and 2021). At the level of the whole study: Donor HLA type was relevant to the analysis, because carriage of CMV infection together with the matching HLA type was indicated by public TCR beta signatures.

Results the study describes overall, beyond this receptor: In the ex vivo response, HLA-C-restricted CMV-specific TCR beta clonotypes were dominant, and in two of eight donors the single most frequent clonotype came from this HLA-C-restricted group. In both this cohort and an independent roughly 350-donor cohort, the cumulative frequency of public TCR beta family members distinguished carriers of CMV infection plus the relevant HLA type.

Trimming costs V 8 bases and J 2 bases, and their ends lie 13 bases apart. The germline V gene supplies CDR1 SGHTA and CDR2 FQGTGA. The CDR3 runs 13 residues from the cysteine to the phenylalanine. Only the CDR3 DNA is retained, 39 bases long and in frame from the first base. Input material: CD8+ T cells from PBMCs. The TCR originated in a human donor in good health (CMV status not recorded). Some clones in this sample may be carry-over from other donors' samples. The V and J segments used are TRBV7-3 and TRBJ2-7, with the D gene too uncertain to name. The DNA reads TGTGCCAGCGCGATAGATGGTACCTACGAGCAGTACTTC. Translated, this gives CASAIDGTYEQYF.